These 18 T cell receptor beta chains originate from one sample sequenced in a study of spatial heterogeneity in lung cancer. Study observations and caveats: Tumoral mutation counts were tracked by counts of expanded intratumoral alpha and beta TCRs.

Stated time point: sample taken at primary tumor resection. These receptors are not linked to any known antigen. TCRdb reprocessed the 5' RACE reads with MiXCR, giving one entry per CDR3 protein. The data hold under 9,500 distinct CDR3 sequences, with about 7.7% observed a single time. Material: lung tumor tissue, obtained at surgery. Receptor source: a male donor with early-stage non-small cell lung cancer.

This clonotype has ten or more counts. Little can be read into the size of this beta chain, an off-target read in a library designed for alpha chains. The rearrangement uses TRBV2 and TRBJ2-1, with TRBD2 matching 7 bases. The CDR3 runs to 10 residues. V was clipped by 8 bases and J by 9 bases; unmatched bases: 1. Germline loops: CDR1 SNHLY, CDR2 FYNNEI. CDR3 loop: CASRGGEQFF. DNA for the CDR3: TGTGCCAGCCGCGGGGGTGAGCAGTTCTTC.

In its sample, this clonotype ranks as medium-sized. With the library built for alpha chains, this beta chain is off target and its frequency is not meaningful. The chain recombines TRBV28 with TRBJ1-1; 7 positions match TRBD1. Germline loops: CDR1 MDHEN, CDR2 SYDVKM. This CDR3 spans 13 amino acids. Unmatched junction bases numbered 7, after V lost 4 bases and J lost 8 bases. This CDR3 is CASSSQGPREAFF. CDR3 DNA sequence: TGTGCCAGCAGTTCACAGGGGCCCCGAGAAGCTTTCTTT.

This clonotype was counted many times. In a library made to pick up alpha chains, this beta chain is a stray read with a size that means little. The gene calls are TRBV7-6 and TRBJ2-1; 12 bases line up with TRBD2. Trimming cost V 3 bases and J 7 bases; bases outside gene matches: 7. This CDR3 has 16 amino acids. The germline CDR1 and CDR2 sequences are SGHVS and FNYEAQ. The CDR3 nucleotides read TGTGCCAGCAGCTTCTTGACTAGCGGGAGCAAGAATGAGCAGTTCTTC. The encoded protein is CASSFLTSGSKNEQFF. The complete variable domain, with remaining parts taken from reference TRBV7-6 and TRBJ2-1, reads GAGVSQSPRYKVTKRGQDVALRCDPISGHVSLYWYRQALGQGPEFLTYFNYEAQQDKSGLPNDRFSAERPEGSISTLTIQRTEQRDSAMYRCASSFLTSGSKNEQFFGPGTRLTVL.

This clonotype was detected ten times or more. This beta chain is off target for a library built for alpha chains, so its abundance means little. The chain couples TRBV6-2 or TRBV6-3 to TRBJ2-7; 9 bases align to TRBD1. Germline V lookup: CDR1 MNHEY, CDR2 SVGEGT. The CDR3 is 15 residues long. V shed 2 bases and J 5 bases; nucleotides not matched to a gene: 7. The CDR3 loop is CASSYLTGGVNEQYF. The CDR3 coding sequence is TGTGCCAGCAGTTACCTCACAGGGGGCGTCAACGAGCAGTACTTC.

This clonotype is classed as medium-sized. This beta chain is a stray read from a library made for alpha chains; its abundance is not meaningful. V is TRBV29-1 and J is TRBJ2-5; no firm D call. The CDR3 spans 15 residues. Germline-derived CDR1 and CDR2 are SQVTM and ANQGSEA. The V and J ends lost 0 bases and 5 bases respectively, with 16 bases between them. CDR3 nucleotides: TGCAGCGTTGAAGAAGTCGCCCGGGCTCGGGAGACCCAGTACTTC. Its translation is CSVEEVARARETQYF.

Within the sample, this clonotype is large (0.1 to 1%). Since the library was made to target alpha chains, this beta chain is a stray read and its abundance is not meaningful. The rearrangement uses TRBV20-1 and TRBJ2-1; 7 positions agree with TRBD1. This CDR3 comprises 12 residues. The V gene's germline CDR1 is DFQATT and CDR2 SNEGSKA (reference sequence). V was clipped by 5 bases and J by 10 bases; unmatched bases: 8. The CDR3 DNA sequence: TGCAGTGCTCCGACAGGGAGAGGCGAGCAGTTCTTC. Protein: CSAPTGRGEQFF.

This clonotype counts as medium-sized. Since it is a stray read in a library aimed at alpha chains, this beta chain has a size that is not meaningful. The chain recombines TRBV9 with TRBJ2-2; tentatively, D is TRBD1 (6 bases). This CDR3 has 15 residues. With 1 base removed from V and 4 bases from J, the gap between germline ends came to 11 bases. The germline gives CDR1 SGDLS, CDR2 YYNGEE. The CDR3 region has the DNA TGTGCCAGCAGCGTATCTACAGGGTTCACCGGGGAGCTGTTTTTT. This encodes CASSVSTGFTGELFF.

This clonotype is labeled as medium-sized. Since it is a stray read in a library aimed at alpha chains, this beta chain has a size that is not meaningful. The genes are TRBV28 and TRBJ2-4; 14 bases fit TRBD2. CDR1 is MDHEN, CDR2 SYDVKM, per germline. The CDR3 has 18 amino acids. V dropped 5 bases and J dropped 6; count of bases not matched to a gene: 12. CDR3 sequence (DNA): TGTGCCAGCAGTCCCTCCTGGGGGGGACTAGCGGGGGCAAACATTCAGTACTTC. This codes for CASSPSWGGLAGANIQYF.

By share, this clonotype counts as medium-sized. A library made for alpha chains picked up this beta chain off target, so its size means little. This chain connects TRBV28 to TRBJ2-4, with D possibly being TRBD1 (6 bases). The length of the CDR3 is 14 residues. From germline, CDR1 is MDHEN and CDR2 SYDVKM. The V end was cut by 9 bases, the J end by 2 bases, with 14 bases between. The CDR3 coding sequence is TGTGCCAGGGAACGTACAGGGCCCAAAAACATTCAGTACTTC. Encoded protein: CARERTGPKNIQYF.

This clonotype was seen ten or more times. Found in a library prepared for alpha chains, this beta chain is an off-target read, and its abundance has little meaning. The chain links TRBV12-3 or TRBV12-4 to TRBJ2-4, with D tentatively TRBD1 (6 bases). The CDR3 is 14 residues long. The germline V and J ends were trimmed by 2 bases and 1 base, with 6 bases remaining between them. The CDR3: CASSLQGAKNIQYF. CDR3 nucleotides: TGTGCCAGCAGTTTACAGGGGGCCAAAAACATTCAGTACTTC.

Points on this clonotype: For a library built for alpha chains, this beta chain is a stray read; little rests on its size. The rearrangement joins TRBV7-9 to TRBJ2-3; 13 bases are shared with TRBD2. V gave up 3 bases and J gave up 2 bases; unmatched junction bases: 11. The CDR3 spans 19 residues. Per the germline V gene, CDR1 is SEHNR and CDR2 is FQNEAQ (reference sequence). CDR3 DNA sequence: TGTGCCAGCAGCTTTGGACTAGCGGGAGTGGGCTATGTCACAGATACGCAGTATTTT. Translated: CASSFGLAGVGYVTDTQYF.

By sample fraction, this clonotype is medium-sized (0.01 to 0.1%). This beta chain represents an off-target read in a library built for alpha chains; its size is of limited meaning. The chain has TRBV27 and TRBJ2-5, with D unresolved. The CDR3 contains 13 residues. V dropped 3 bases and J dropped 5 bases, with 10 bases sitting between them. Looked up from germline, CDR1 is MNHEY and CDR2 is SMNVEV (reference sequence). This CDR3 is CASSFTPSETQYF. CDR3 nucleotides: TGTGCCAGCAGTTTTACACCGTCGGAGACCCAGTACTTC.

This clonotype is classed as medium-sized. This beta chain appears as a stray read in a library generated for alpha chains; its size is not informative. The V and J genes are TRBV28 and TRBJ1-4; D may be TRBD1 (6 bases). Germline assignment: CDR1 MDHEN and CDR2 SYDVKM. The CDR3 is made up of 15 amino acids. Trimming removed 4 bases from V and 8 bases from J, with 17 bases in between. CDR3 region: CASSSQGPGVEKLFF. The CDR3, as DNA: TGTGCCAGCAGTTCACAGGGTCCAGGGGTAGAAAAACTGTTTTTT.

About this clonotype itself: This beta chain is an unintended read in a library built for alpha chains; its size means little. The CDR3 region has the DNA TGCAGTGCTGGGACTAGCGGTAACTCCTACGAGCAGTACTTC. Its translation is CSAGTSGNSYEQYF. The rearrangement links TRBV20-1 to TRBJ2-7, with 11 bases fitting TRBD2. V trimming: 5 bases; J trimming: 0 bases; junction bases outside the gene matches: 3. Germline CDR1 DFQATT, CDR2 SNEGSKA (reference sequence). The CDR3 runs 14 residues.

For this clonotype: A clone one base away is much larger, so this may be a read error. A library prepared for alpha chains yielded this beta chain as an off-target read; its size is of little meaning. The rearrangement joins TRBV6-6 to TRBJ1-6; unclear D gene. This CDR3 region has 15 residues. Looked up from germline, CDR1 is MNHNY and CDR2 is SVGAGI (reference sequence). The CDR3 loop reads CASSPREPRDSPFHF. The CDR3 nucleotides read TGTGCCAGCAGTCCTCGGGAACCCCGCGATTCACCCTTCCACTTT.

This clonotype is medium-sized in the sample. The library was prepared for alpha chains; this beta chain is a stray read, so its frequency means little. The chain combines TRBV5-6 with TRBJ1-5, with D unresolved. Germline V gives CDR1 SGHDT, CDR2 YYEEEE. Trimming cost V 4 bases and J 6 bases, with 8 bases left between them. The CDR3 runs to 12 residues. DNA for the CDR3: TGTGCCAGCAGCCTGTGGGGTCAGCCCCAGCATTTT. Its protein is CASSLWGQPQHF. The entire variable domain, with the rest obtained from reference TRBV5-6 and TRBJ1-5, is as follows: DAGVTQSPTHLIKTRGQQVTLRCSPKSGHDTVSWYQQALGQGPQFIFQYYEEEERQRGNFPDRFSGHQFPNYSSELNVNALLLGDSALYLCASSLWGQPQHFGDGTRLSIL.

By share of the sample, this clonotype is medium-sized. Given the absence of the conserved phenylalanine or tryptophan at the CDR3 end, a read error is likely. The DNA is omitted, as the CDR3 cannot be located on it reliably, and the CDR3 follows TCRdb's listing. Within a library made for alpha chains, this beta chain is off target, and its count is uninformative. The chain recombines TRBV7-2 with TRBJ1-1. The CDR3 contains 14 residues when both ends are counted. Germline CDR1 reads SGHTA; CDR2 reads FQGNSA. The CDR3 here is CASSLDGSQPSEYL.

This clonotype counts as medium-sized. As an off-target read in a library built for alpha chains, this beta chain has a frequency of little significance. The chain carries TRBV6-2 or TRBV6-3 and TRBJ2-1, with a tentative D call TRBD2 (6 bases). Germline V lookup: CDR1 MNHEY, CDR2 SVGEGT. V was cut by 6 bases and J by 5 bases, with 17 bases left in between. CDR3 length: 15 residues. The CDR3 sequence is CASSKLGGTHNEQFF. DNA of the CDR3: TGTGCCAGCAGCAAACTGGGCGGGACCCACAATGAGCAGTTCTTC.